Listed below are T cell receptor beta chains from one sample, sequenced in a study of beta chain features in type 1 diabetes. Some clones are missing from TCRdb's copy, which holds only in-frame ones; the method was immunoSEQ multiplex PCR. The profile shows about 620,000 clones, about a sixth of them singletons. Material: naive CD4+ T cells from blood. The source of these receptors is a man aged 18 to 30 in good health. CDR3s include the opening cysteine and the closing phenylalanine or tryptophan. Some rows have no size entry. The others give once, few or many, or a class for an expanded clone.

>TRBJ1-1|TRBV9|few|12
CASSVYSGAAFF
>TRBJ2-1|TRBV28|NA|14
CASSGTSGVDEQFF
>TRBJ2-7|TRBV28|NA|15
CASSLGQLSSYEQYF
>NA|TRBV5-1|NA|12
CASSLEYYEQYF
>TRBJ1-3|TRBV2|NA|17
CASSEERAGDSGNTIYF
>TRBJ2-1|TRBV27|few|14
CASIRTSGGNEQFF
>TRBJ1-1|TRBV6-5|few|15
CASSYQRRMNTEAFF
>TRBJ2-2|TRBV9|NA|15
CASRMGRWDTGELFF
>TRBJ1-5|TRBV6-1|NA|13
CAGMTGIGQPQHF
>TRBJ1-4|TRBV5-4|NA|13
CASSTDSKEKLFF
>TRBJ2-7|TRBV4-3|NA|16
CASSQDFQGSTYEQYF
>TRBJ2-1|TRBV5-1|NA|19
CASSLGRSEALSSYNEQFF
>TRBJ1-6|TRBV30|few|14
CAWSPSSYNSPLHF
>TRBJ2-7|TRBV7-2|few|13
CASSLRETRVKYF
>TRBJ1-5|TRBV20-1|NA|11
CSARGGQPQHF
>TRBJ1-4|TRBV5-4|NA|14
CASSLGGKNEKLFF
>TRBJ1-4|TRBV2|once|14
CASTPRAPNEKLFF
>TRBJ1-5|TRBV4-1|NA|18
CASSQPPGWGQRNQPQHF
>TRBJ2-1|TRBV7-2|NA|15
CASTHGGGSYNEQFF
>TRBJ2-1|TRBV9|NA|15
CASSARGQNYNEQFF
>TRBJ1-1|TRBV28|few|14
CASSSLAVKTEAFF
>TRBJ2-5|TRBV4-3|few|14
CASSRGLAQETQYF
>TRBJ2-5|TRBV9|few|14
CASSDVRGGETQYF
>TRBJ1-1|TRBV9|few|11
CARDWDTEAFF
>TRBJ1-2|TRBV14|NA|16
CASSQALRTANYGYTF
>TRBJ2-5|TRBV2|few|16
CASRTHGSEYQETQYF
>TRBJ1-2|TRBV4-3|NA|15
CASSQEKAKGYGYTF
>TRBJ2-7|TRBV10-3|NA|15
CAITGGTGGSYEQYF
>TRBJ2-5|TRBV5-1|few|14
CASRAGGYQETQYF
>TRBJ2-3|TRBV4-2|few|13
CASSQGDTDTQYF
>TRBJ1-3|TRBV5-1|few|14
CASSLGTSGNTIYF
>TRBJ2-1|TRBV10-3|few|16
CAISEYGTGAHNEQFF
>TRBJ2-1|TRBV29-1|few|16
CSVEVAGGPRANEQFF
>TRBJ2-7|TRBV10-3|few|13
CAISATAAYEQYF
>TRBJ2-3|TRBV7-3|NA|14
CASSPGLAADTQYF
>TRBJ1-2|TRBV6-5|once|15
CASSRPGQSNYGYTF
>TRBJ2-7|TRBV19|few|14
CASTSRTGRDEQYF
>TRBJ2-3|TRBV2|many|15
CASSAGTSGTDTQYF
>TRBJ2-1|TRBV5-1|few|16
CASRRGGLALPNEQFF
>TRBJ1-6|TRBV9|NA|15
CASSPGSSYNSPLHF
>TRBJ2-5|TRBV7-2|NA|14
CASSLRSGGETQYF
>TRBJ2-1|TRBV14|NA|15
CASSQTSGRYNEQFF
>TRBJ1-2|TRBV6-5|NA|14
CASRYTGKPYGYTF
>TRBJ1-2|TRBV5-1|few|16
CASSLARRLSHYGYTF
>TRBJ1-5|TRBV19|few|14
CASSILGIAQPQHF
>TRBJ2-1|TRBV14|many|17
CASSRYLSRRVYNEQFF
>TRBJ2-5|TRBV15|NA|17
CATSRDLVGGGRETQYF
>TRBJ2-7|TRBV18|NA|12
CASSPKQYEQYF
>TRBJ1-1|TRBV18|few|14
CASSPQMTGIEAFF
>TRBJ2-5|TRBV9|NA|13
CARLGDKKETQYF
>TRBJ2-6|TRBV19|NA|16
CASSIRLVSGANVLTF
>TRBJ2-5|TRBV9|few|14
CASSVAPRGETQYF